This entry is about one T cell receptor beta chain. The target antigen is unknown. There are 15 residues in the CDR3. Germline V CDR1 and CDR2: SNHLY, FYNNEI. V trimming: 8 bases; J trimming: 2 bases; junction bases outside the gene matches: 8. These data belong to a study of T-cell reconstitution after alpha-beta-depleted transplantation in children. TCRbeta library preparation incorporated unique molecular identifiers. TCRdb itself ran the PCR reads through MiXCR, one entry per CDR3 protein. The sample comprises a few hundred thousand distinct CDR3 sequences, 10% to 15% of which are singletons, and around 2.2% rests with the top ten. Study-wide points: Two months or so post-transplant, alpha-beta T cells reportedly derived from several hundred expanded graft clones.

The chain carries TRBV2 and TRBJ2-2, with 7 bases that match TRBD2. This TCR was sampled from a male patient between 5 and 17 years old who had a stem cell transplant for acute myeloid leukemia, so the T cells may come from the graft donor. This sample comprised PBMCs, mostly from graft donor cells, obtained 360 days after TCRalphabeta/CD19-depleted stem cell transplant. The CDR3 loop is CASVNRLANTGELFF. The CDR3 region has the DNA TGTGCCAGCGTCAACCGACTAGCCAACACCGGGGAGCTGTTTTTT.